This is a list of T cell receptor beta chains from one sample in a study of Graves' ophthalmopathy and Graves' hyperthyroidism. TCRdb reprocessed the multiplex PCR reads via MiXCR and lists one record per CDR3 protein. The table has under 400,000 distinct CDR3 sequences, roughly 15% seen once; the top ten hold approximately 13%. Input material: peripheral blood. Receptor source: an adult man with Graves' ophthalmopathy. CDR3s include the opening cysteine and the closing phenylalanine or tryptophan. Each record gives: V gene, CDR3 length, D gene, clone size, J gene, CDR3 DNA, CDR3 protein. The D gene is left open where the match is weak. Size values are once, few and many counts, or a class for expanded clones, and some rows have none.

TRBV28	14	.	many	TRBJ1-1	TGTGCCAGCAGCAGGGACCCGTATTACAGTGAAGCTTTCTTT	CASSRDPYYSEAFF
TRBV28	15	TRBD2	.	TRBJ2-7	TGTGCCAGCAGTCCCAGACTAGCTGTGACCTACGAGCAGTACTTC	CASSPRLAVTYEQYF
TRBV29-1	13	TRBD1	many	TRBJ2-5	TGCAGCGTTATTCCACAGGGGATGGTTTCCCAGTACTTC	CSVIPQGMVSQYF
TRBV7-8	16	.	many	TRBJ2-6	TGTGCCAGCAGCCCGGACCTGGCAGGTGGGGCCAACGTCCTGACTTTC	CASSPDLAGGANVLTF
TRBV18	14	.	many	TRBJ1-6	TGTGCCAGCGCTTCATCCTCTCTCGGGGGACCCCTCCACTTT	CASASSSLGGPLHF
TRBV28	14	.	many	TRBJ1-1	TGTGCCAGCAGTTTATTAGTCTTTAACACTGAAGCTTTCTTT	CASSLLVFNTEAFF
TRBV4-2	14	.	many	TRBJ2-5	TGTGCCAGCAGCCCATACCTCAGCGTAGAGACCCAGTACTTC	CASSPYLSVETQYF
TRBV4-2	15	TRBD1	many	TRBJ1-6	TGTGCCAGCAGCCGAACAGGACAGGGTGGTTCACCCCTCCACTTT	CASSRTGQGGSPLHF
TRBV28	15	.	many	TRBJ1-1	TGTGCCAGCAGTTTGGTGACCCGGCTGAACACTGAAGCTTTCTTT	CASSLVTRLNTEAFF
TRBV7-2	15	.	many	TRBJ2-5	TGTGCCAGCAGCCCGTTGTATAATCGGGTCGAGACCCAGTACTTC	CASSPLYNRVETQYF
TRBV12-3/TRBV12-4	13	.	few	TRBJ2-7	TGTGCCAGCAGTTTGTTCGCGGGCTACGAGCAGTACTTC	CASSLFAGYEQYF
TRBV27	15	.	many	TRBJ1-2	TGTGCCAGCAGCCCCGGGTGGGGGGAAAGCTATGGCTACACCTTC	CASSPGWGESYGYTF
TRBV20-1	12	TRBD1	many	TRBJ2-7	TGCAGTGCTAGAACAGGGGACTACGAGCAGTACTTC	CSARTGDYEQYF
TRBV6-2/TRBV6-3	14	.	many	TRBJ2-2	TGTGCCAGCAGTCTTCTAACGAACACCGGGGAGCTGTTTTTT	CASSLLTNTGELFF
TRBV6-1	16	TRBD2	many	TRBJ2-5	TGTGCCAGCAGCCCTGCGCTAGCGGGGGGACGGCAGACCCAGTACTTC	CASSPALAGGRQTQYF
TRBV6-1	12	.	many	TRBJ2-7	TGTGCCAGCAGTCGGAATGACTACGAGCAGTACTTC	CASSRNDYEQYF
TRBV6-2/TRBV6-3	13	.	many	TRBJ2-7	TGTGCCAGCAGCCGGACAGAGATCTACGAGCAGTACTTC	CASSRTEIYEQYF
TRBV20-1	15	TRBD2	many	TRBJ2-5	TGCAGTGCTAGATCGGGACTAGCTGTAGGGGAGACCCAGTACTTC	CSARSGLAVGETQYF
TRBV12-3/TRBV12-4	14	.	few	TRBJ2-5	TGTGCCAGCAGCCTATCAGCAGAAGGGGAGACCCAGTACTTC	CASSLSAEGETQYF
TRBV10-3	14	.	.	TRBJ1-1	TGTGCCATCAGTGAGACAGTATGGGGCACTGAAGCTTTCTTT	CAISETVWGTEAFF
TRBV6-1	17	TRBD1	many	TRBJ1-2	TGTGCCAGCAGTGAAGACTTTGTGACAGGGTCTAACTATGGCTACACCTTC	CASSEDFVTGSNYGYTF
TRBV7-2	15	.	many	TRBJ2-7	TGTGCCAGCAGCTTAGCGGTTGGCAGTTCCTACGAGCAGTACTTC	CASSLAVGSSYEQYF
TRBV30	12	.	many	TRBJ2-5	TGTGCCTCACTGCAGGAAAGGGAGACCCAGTACTTC	CASLQERETQYF